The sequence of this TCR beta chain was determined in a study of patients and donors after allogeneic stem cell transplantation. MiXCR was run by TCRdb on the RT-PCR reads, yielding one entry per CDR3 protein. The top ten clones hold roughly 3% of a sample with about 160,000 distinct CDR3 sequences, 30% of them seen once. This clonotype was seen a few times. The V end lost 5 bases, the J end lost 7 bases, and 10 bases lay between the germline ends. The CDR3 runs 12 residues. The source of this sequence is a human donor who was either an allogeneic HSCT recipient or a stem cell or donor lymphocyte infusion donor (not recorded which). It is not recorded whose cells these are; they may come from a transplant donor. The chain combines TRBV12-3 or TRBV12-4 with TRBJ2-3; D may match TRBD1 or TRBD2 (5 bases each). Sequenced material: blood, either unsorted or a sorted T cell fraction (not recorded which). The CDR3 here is CASSGDRNTQYF. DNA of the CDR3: TGTGCCAGCAGTGGGGACCGCAATACGCAGTATTTT.